This T cell receptor beta chain comes out of a study of blood T cell repertoires in COVID-19. As for the study in general: COVID-19 samples collected from the United States, Italy and Spain covered acute and convalescent phases. Sources were T cells, B-cell-depleted T cells, or PBMCs; the material itself was cDNA or gDNA.

V was pared by 4 bases and J by 9 bases, with 8 bases of the junction left unmatched. Looked up from germline, CDR1 is GTSNPN and CDR2 is SVGIG (reference sequence). This CDR3 is 14 amino acids long. This clone occurred a few times. As handled by the study authors: Estimation of nucleated cell counts was performed using reference gene primer amplification. Produced via immunoSEQ multiplex PCR; TCRdb's table is partial and in-frame only. From that table come the V and J calls and clone size; the DNA was used to work out D and trimming. In the table there are about 94,000 clones, about 86% of which are singletons.

The sample was peripheral blood. V and J are TRBV30 and TRBJ2-1; 11 bases are a match to TRBD2. The source of this sequence is a woman aged 55-70 years in a cohort sampled during active or convalescent COVID-19. CDR3 region: CAWKTSGGGGEQFF. DNA of the CDR3: TGTGCCTGGAAAACTAGCGGGGGTGGCGGTGAGCAGTTCTTC.